This TCR beta chain was identified in a study of T cells in Graves' hyperthyroidism and ophthalmopathy. Germline V gives CDR1 DFQATT, CDR2 SNEGSKA (reference sequence). The V end lost 1 base, the J end lost 3 bases, and 13 bases lay between the germline ends. CDR3 size: 14 residues. TCR beta CDR3 sequences were amplified from RNA transcripts. First-round RT-PCR targeting the TCR CDR3 was performed with the HTBI primer set. One entry per CDR3 protein results from TCRdb running MiXCR on the multiplex PCR reads. The profile shows a few hundred thousand distinct CDR3 sequences, approximately 15% of them singletons. This clonotype appeared a single time.

Sequencing was carried out using blood. This receptor was taken from a woman younger than 45 with Graves' hyperthyroidism that later progressed to Graves' ophthalmopathy. This chain joins TRBV20-1 and TRBJ2-7; no definite D call. The CDR3 loop is CSARAAATDYEQYF. CDR3 bases: TGCAGTGCTAGAGCCGCCGCGACCGACTACGAGCAGTACTTC.